The 14 T cell receptor beta chains listed next were all sequenced from one sample in a study of cytomegalovirus exposure and HLA in healthy donors. PCR was performed using 60 Vbeta and 13 Jbeta primers. Generated by immunoSEQ multiplex PCR, the TCRdb table keeps only in-frame clones and is missing some. The table includes tens of thousands of clones, about four fifths detected once. The sequencing sample was made of PBMCs. The receptor set was obtained from a woman aged 30 to 39 in good health and CMV-seronegative.

V and J are TRBV9 and TRBJ2-2; TRBD2 aligns across 11 bases. V shed 4 bases and J 10 bases; nucleotides not matched to a gene: 15. CDR1 is SGDLS, CDR2 YYNGEE, per germline. The CDR3 spans 17 residues. The chain's CDR3 is CASSPPRASGRFVELFF. CDR3 nucleotides: TGTGCCAGCAGCCCTCCCAGGGCTAGCGGGAGGTTCGTGGAGCTGTTTTTT.

The chain uses TRBV6-5 and TRBJ2-5, with TRBD2 as a possible D gene (6 bases). CDR3 length: 15 residues. V shed 4 bases and J shed 5 bases, with 17 bases lying between them. Germline V gene sequence: CDR1 MNHEY, CDR2 SVGAGI. The CDR3 reads CASSWRDPGGETQYF. CDR3 nucleotide sequence: TGTGCCAGCAGTTGGAGGGACCCAGGAGGGGAGACCCAGTACTTC.

As regards this clone: The same CDR3 arises from other DNA sequences in this sample as well. The rearrangement links TRBV27 to TRBJ1-5; 8 bases line up with TRBD1. V shed 6 bases, J shed 2 bases, and the junction held 3 bases outside the gene matches. Germline CDR1 reads MNHEY; CDR2 reads SMNVEV (reference sequence). The CDR3 runs to 14 residues. CDR3 region: CASRPTGGNQPQHF. The CDR3 DNA follows: TGTGCCAGCAGACCGACAGGGGGCAATCAGCCCCAGCATTTT.

The CDR3 region is CASSPVQGGGELFF. The CDR3 DNA follows: TGTGCCAGCAGCCCCGTACAGGGCGGCGGGGAGCTGTTTTTT. The V call is TRBV6-5, the J call TRBJ2-2, with D possibly being TRBD1 (6 bases). The V and J ends lost 6 bases and 7 bases respectively, with 15 bases between them. Per germline, CDR1 MNHEY and CDR2 SVGAGI. CDR3 length: 14 residues.

The chain links TRBV15 to TRBJ2-7; 7 bases agree with TRBD1. The V gene's germline CDR1 is LNHNV and CDR2 YYDKDF (reference sequence). With 2 bases clipped from V and 2 bases from J, the junction kept 6 bases outside the gene matches. This CDR3 has 15 residues. This CDR3 reads CATSRPGTAAYEQYF. The DNA for the CDR3 is TGTGCCACCAGCAGACCCGGGACAGCTGCCTACGAGCAGTACTTC.

The chain combines TRBV4-1 with TRBJ1-4, with a possible D match to TRBD1 (5 bases). This CDR3 contains 15 residues. Germline V gives CDR1 MGHRA, CDR2 YSYEKL. The V gene lost 0 bases and the J gene lost 4 bases, with 9 bases spanning the gap. The CDR3 region is CASSQDNRFNEKLFF. Here the CDR3 DNA reads TGCGCCAGCAGCCAAGACAACAGGTTTAATGAAAAACTGTTTTTT.

J is TRBJ1-3 and V is TRBV29-1; D perhaps matches TRBD1 (6 bases). Trimming cost V 0 bases and J 5 bases, with 11 bases left between them. The CDR3 is 14 amino acids. The germline gives CDR1 SQVTM, CDR2 ANQGSEA. The CDR3 region has the DNA TGCAGCGTTGAAGACAGGGGAACAAGAAACACCATATATTTT. This encodes CSVEDRGTRNTIYF.

The chain is built from TRBV27 and TRBJ1-1; TRBD1 is a possible D gene (5 bases). The CDR3 runs 13 residues. Germline CDR1 is MNHEY and CDR2 is SMNVEV (reference sequence). Trimming shortened V by 3 bases and J by 3 bases, and 8 bases separated the two germline ends. The CDR3, as DNA: TGTGCCAGCAGTTTGCAGGGTGACACTGAAGCTTTCTTT. Translation: CASSLQGDTEAFF.

This clone was seen just once. This chain links TRBV28 with TRBJ1-5, with 11 bases matching TRBD1. Germline V gene data show CDR1 as MDHEN and CDR2 as SYDVKM. CDR3 size: 18 residues. With 2 bases clipped from V and 3 bases from J, the junction kept 9 bases outside the gene matches. For the CDR3, the DNA is TGTGCCAGCAGTTTAGTTGTAGGGACAGGGGGGGACAATCAGCCCCAGCATTTT. It specifies CASSLVVGTGGDNQPQHF.

This clone was seen once. The rearrangement joins TRBV9 to TRBJ2-1; a weak D match, TRBD2 (6 bases). This CDR3 is 15 amino acids long. V was trimmed by 3 bases and J by 2 bases, leaving 12 bases between them. CDR1 and CDR2 (germline): SGDLS, YYNGEE. CDR3 coding DNA: TGTGCCAGCAGCGCAAGCGGGTCAACCTACAATGAGCAGTTCTTC. It encodes CASSASGSTYNEQFF.

The chain combines TRBV6-5 with TRBJ1-4; tentatively, D is TRBD1 (5 bases). Deletions cut 4 bases from V and 3 bases from J, with 15 bases between. Germline V gene lookup returns CDR1 MNHEY and CDR2 SVGAGI. This CDR3 spans 16 amino acids. As DNA, the CDR3 is TGTGCCAGCAGTTGGACACTTAAGGCGGCTAATGAAAAACTGTTTTTT. It is translated as CASSWTLKAANEKLFF.

V usage is TRBV5-1 and J usage is TRBJ2-7; perhaps TRBD1 as D (6 bases). V was cut by 4 bases and J by 6 bases, with 14 bases left in between. Germline loops: CDR1 SGHRS, CDR2 YFSETQ. CDR3 size: 13 residues. The CDR3 DNA is TGCGCCAGCAGCACGGATCTAGGGGGCGAGCAGTACGTC. Residues: CASSTDLGGEQYV.

The V gene is TRBV7-2, the J gene TRBJ2-3; 8 bases match TRBD2. J gave up 2 bases and V 3 bases, and 7 bases lay outside the gene matches. The CDR3 runs to 16 residues. CDR1 and CDR2 (germline): SGHTA, FQGNSA. CDR3 amino acids: CASSFWREVPTDTQYF. The CDR3 coding sequence is TGTGCCAGCAGCTTTTGGCGGGAGGTCCCCACAGATACGCAGTATTTT.

The V gene is TRBV7-9, the J gene TRBJ2-5; D is unclear. V lost 6 bases to trimming and J lost 4 bases, with 9 bases between them. The CDR3 is made up of 12 amino acids. CDR1 and CDR2 from the germline V gene are SEHNR and FQNEAQ (reference sequence). CDR3 protein: CASRPSGETQYF. The CDR3 DNA reads as TGTGCCAGCAGGCCTTCCGGAGAGACCCAGTACTTC.